These 25 T cell receptor beta chains were all obtained from the same sample, sequenced in a study of T-cell memory formation after mild COVID-19. TCRdb reprocessed the 5' RACE reads with MiXCR, giving one entry per CDR3 protein. The table shows 300,000 to 400,000 distinct CDR3 sequences, with approximately 15% occurring only once. The sample comprised PBMCs or a T cell subset sorted from them (not recorded which). These TCRs come from a man in his late teens or twenties who had mild COVID-19 (a few samples of this study predate the infection). Cell type and time point are not known.

V gene TRBV5-4 combines with J gene TRBJ2-3; D tentatively fits TRBD1 or TRBD2 (5 bases each). Germline values: CDR1 SGHNT, CDR2 YYREEE (reference sequence). The CDR3 runs to 14 residues. V dropped 2 bases and J dropped 6 bases, with 13 bases sitting between them. In DNA form, the CDR3 reads TGTGCCAGCAGCTTCGGGACGGGGAGCGATACGCAGTATTTT. This translates into CASSFGTGSDTQYF. Full variable domain (remainder filled in from reference TRBV5-4 and TRBJ2-3): ETGVTQSPTHLIKTRGQQVTLRCSSQSGHNTVSWYQQALGQGPQFIFQYYREEENGRGNFPPRFSGLQFPNYSSELNVNALELDDSALYLCASSFGTGSDTQYFGPGTRLTVL.

The V gene is TRBV4-1, the J gene TRBJ2-3; 8 bases align to TRBD1. Trimming cost V 2 bases and J 2 bases; bases outside gene matches: 9. CDR1 and CDR2 from the germline V gene are MGHRA and YSYEKL. The CDR3 covers 17 residues. CDR3 bases: TGCGCCAGCAGCCAATGGTCACCGGGACAGGCCACAGATACGCAGTATTTT. It encodes CASSQWSPGQATDTQYF.

This clonotype was picked up a small number of times. The chain combines TRBV5-1 with TRBJ2-2, with D uncertain. Germline V CDR1 and CDR2: SGHRS, YFSETQ. This CDR3 region has 18 residues. V lost 7 bases to trimming and J lost 7 bases, with 29 bases between them. The CDR3 loop reads CASSPLNSPGPRGGELFF. The CDR3 bases are TGCGCCAGCTCCCCCCTTAATTCGCCGGGCCCTCGCGGCGGGGAGCTGTTTTTT.

This clonotype was detected a few times. V usage is TRBV12-3 or TRBV12-4 and J usage is TRBJ1-4; D gene uncertain. The length of the CDR3 is 12 residues. Trimming cost V 4 bases and J 5 bases, with 5 bases left between them. The CDR3 reads CASSSWNEKLFF. The DNA of the CDR3 is TGTGCCAGCAGTTCTTGGAATGAAAAACTGTTTTTT.

The rearrangement uses TRBV4-1 and TRBJ1-2, with D unclear. Germline V lookup: CDR1 MGHRA, CDR2 YSYEKL. V dropped 1 base and J dropped 6 bases, with 6 bases sitting between them. CDR3 length: 12 amino acids. This CDR3 is CASSQGRDGYTF. DNA of the CDR3: TGCGCCAGCAGCCAAGGTCGAGATGGCTACACCTTC.

This clonotype was seen more than once but under ten times. The genes are TRBV5-1 and TRBJ2-7; D remains unclear. The V gene's germline CDR1 is SGHRS and CDR2 YFSETQ. V dropped 2 bases and J dropped 6 bases, with 6 bases sitting between them. There are 11 residues in the CDR3. CDR3 residues: CASSFNLEQYV. The CDR3 DNA reads TGCGCCAGCAGCTTCAATCTCGAGCAGTACGTC.

This clonotype was found a few times. This rearrangement joins TRBV5-1 to TRBJ2-5; weak D call: TRBD2 (5 bases). The CDR3 spans 13 residues. The germline V and J ends were trimmed by 6 bases and 4 bases, with 13 bases remaining between them. CDR1 is SGHRS, CDR2 YFSETQ, per germline. The DNA for the CDR3 is TGCGCCAGCACGGAGTTTGGGAGAGAGACCCAGTACTTC. It is translated as CASTEFGRETQYF.

The chain couples TRBV2 to TRBJ2-3, with TRBD2 as a possible D gene (6 bases). V was pared by 3 bases and J by 5 bases, with 9 bases between. This CDR3 is built from 13 residues. Germline V lookup: CDR1 SNHLY, CDR2 FYNNEI. The CDR3 is CASSDGGVDTQYF. The CDR3 DNA reads as TGTGCCAGCAGTGACGGGGGTGTAGATACGCAGTATTTT.

This clonotype was counted only a few times. The V call is TRBV20-1, the J call TRBJ2-7; 11 bases line up with TRBD1. Germline V gene data show CDR1 as DFQATT and CDR2 as SNEGSKA (reference sequence). The J segment lost 5 bases and the V segment lost 4 bases, leaving 1 base of the junction unmatched. The CDR3 covers 12 residues. The CDR3 bases are TGCAGTGCTAAGGGACAGGGGGACGAGCAGTACTTC. Its translation: CSAKGQGDEQYF.

The V gene is TRBV6-5, the J gene TRBJ2-3, with TRBD2 matching over 9 bases. Germline loops: CDR1 MNHEY, CDR2 SVGAGI. The V segment lost 2 bases and the J segment 4 bases; nucleotides outside the gene matches: 10. This CDR3 has 17 residues. The CDR3 sequence is CASSYDQASGASDTQYF. In DNA, the CDR3 is TGTGCCAGCAGTTACGACCAAGCTAGCGGGGCATCAGATACGCAGTATTTT.

Concerning this clonotype itself: One end of the junction varies from germline; a read error may be responsible. The chain recombines TRBV10-3 with TRBJ1-6, with TRBD1 matching over 8 bases. Per the germline V gene, CDR1 is ENHRY and CDR2 is SYGVKD. CDR3 length: 15 residues. CDR3 nucleotides: TGTGCAATCAGTGAGCAGGGGGCGGATAATTCACCCCTCCACTTT. This translates into CAISEQGADNSPLHF.

CDR3 protein: CASSADRDRVQEQYF. The CDR3 DNA sequence: TGCGCCAGCAGCGCCGACCGGGACAGGGTGCAAGAGCAGTACTTC. This rearrangement joins TRBV5-1 to TRBJ2-7; 9 nucleotides match TRBD1. The germline CDR1 and CDR2 sequences are SGHRS and YFSETQ. The CDR3 length is 15 residues. V dropped 4 bases and J dropped 7; count of bases not matched to a gene: 12.

This clonotype was detected a few times. CDR3 DNA sequence: TGTGCCAGCCGACTAGCGGGGGCAACAAATGAGCAGTTCTTC. Encoded protein: CASRLAGATNEQFF. The chain combines TRBV6-2 or TRBV6-3 with TRBJ2-1; TRBD2 matches 12 bases. Germline assignment: CDR1 MNHEY and CDR2 SVGEGT. The CDR3 sequence is 14 residues long. The V segment lost 8 bases and the J segment 7 bases; nucleotides outside the gene matches: 6.

This chain connects TRBV11-2 to TRBJ2-3; D remains unclear. The germline V gene has CDR1 SGHAT and CDR2 FQNNGV. V shed 2 bases and J shed 4 bases, with 4 bases lying between them. The CDR3 length is 12 residues. The CDR3 loop reads CASSLPADTQYF. The CDR3, as DNA: TGTGCCAGCAGCTTACCCGCAGATACGCAGTATTTT.

The table lists this clonotype with a few counts. V and J are TRBV4-3 and TRBJ2-5; TRBD1 might be the D (6 bases). Germline CDR1 is LGHNA and CDR2 is YSLEER. This CDR3 region has 16 residues. Trimming removed 0 bases at V and 5 bases at J, with 16 bases between. For the CDR3, the DNA is TGCGCCAGCAGCCAAGATCTGGGGGCAGGTTGGGAGACCCAGTACTTC. Encoded protein: CASSQDLGAGWETQYF.

The chain links TRBV9 to TRBJ2-3; D not resolved. Looked up from germline, CDR1 is SGDLS and CDR2 is YYNGEE. With 3 bases removed from V and 0 bases from J, the gap between germline ends came to 8 bases. The CDR3 has 14 amino acids. In nucleotides, the CDR3 is TGTGCCAGCAGCGACACCCGCAGCACAGATACGCAGTATTTT. Amino acid sequence: CASSDTRSTDTQYF.

CDR3 in DNA: TGTGCCAGCAGCCCGGGACAGGAGTCTTATGGCTACACCTTC. It is translated as CASSPGQESYGYTF. J is TRBJ1-2 and V is TRBV6-6, with 8 nucleotides matching TRBD1. Looked up from germline, CDR1 is MNHNY and CDR2 is SVGAGI (reference sequence). The CDR3 runs 14 residues. The V and J ends lost 6 bases and 5 bases, in that order; junction bases with no gene match: 8.

V gene TRBV29-1 combines with J gene TRBJ2-3; possible D gene TRBD1, 7 bases. V shed 3 bases and J shed 1 base, with 11 bases lying between them. The CDR3 spans 14 residues. The germline CDR1 and CDR2 sequences are SQVTM and ANQGSEA. The CDR3, as DNA: TGCAGCGTTGAGGAGGGACAGCGCACAGATACGCAGTATTTT. It specifies CSVEEGQRTDTQYF.

This clonotype was counted between two and nine times. The chain has TRBV15 and TRBJ2-7; TRBD1 matches at 8 bases. V shed 4 bases and J 9 bases; nucleotides not matched to a gene: 5. The CDR3 spans 12 residues. Germline V gives CDR1 LNHNV, CDR2 YYDKDF (reference sequence). As DNA, the CDR3 is TGTGCCACCAGCAAGGTAGACAGGGGGCAGTACTTC. Protein sequence: CATSKVDRGQYF.

This chain connects TRBV9 to TRBJ1-5; 8 nucleotides line up with TRBD1. CDR3 length equals 14 residues. Germline trimming cut 4 bases from V and 7 bases from J; bases unmatched to any gene: 7. Germline assignment: CDR1 SGDLS and CDR2 YYNGEE. The CDR3 here is CASSPTTGVQPQHF. The CDR3 DNA reads as TGTGCCAGCAGCCCGACGACAGGGGTGCAGCCCCAGCATTTT.

The genes are TRBV5-1 and TRBJ2-5; perhaps TRBD1 as D (5 bases). Trimming cost V 8 bases and J 3 bases, with 14 bases left between them. Per germline, CDR1 SGHRS and CDR2 YFSETQ. The CDR3 sequence is 13 residues long. DNA for the CDR3: TGCGCCAGTCGAGATACAGGAGAAGAGACCCAGTACTTC. This codes for CASRDTGEETQYF.

Many counts were recorded for this clonotype. The chain uses TRBV15 and TRBJ2-3; D remains unclear. The CDR3 totals 14 residues. Germline V lookup: CDR1 LNHNV, CDR2 YYDKDF (reference sequence). Trimming left V 2 bases short and J 3 bases short, with 9 bases between. As DNA, the CDR3 is TGTGCCACCAGCAGACACCGAGCGACAGATACGCAGTATTTT. Translated: CATSRHRATDTQYF.

This clonotype turned up a few times. This chain links TRBV9 with TRBJ2-7; 7 nucleotides line up with TRBD2. The CDR3 runs to 15 residues. Losses at the gene ends were 0 bases for V and 4 bases for J; bases not matched to a gene: 7. The V gene's germline CDR1 is SGDLS and CDR2 YYNGEE. DNA for the CDR3: TGTGCCAGCAGCGTAGAACCCAGCGGGGATTACGAGCAGTACTTC. It is translated as CASSVEPSGDYEQYF.

This clonotype was recorded at least ten times. The J gene is TRBJ2-1, the V gene TRBV28; D unclear. The CDR3 loop spans 16 amino acids. Germline lookup yields CDR1 MDHEN and CDR2 SYDVKM. V lost 2 bases to trimming and J lost 1 base, with 12 bases between them. The CDR3 DNA reads as TGTGCCAGCAGTTTACAGTACCAGGCGTCCTACAATGAGCAGTTCTTC. The encoded protein is CASSLQYQASYNEQFF. Looking up the rest from reference TRBV28 and TRBJ2-1 gives the full variable domain: DVKVTQSSRYLVKRTGEKVFLECVQDMDHENMFWYRQDPGLGLRLIYFSYDVKMKEKGDIPEGYSVSREKKERFSLILESASTNQTSMYLCASSLQYQASYNEQFFGPGTRLTVL.

In this sample, this clonotype turned up a few times. V usage is TRBV5-1 and J usage is TRBJ1-1; 10 bases map to TRBD1. CDR1 and CDR2 from the germline V gene are SGHRS and YFSETQ. The V gene end was trimmed by 0 bases and the J gene end by 4 bases; junction bases not matched to a gene: 3. This CDR3 comprises 15 residues. CDR3: CASSLERTGGTEAFF. The CDR3, as DNA: TGCGCCAGCAGCTTGGAGAGGACAGGGGGCACTGAAGCTTTCTTT. The complete variable domain, with remaining parts taken from reference TRBV5-1 and TRBJ1-1, reads KAGVTQTPRYLIKTRGQQVTLSCSPISGHRSVSWYQQTPGQGLQFLFEYFSETQRNKGNFPGRFSGRQFSNSRSEMNVSTLELGDSALYLCASSLERTGGTEAFFGQGTRLTVV.